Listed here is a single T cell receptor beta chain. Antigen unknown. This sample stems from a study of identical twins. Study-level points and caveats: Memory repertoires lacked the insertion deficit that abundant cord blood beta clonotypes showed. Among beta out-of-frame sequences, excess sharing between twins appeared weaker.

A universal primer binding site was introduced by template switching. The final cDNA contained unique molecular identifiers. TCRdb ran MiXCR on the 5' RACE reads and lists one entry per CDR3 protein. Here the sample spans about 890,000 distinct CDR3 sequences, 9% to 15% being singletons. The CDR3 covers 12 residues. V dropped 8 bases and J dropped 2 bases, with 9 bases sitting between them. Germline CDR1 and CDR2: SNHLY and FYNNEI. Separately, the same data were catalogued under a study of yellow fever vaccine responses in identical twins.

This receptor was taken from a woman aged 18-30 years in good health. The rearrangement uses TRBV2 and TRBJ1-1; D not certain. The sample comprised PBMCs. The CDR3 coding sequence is TGTGCCAGCCACTATGGAAACACTGAAGCTTTCTTT. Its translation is CASHYGNTEAFF.